This T cell receptor (beta chain) was documented in a study of PD-L1 blockade in urothelial cancer. Study-wide context: A median of approximately 140,000 T cells was found in the blood samples.

The protocol was immunoSEQ multiplex PCR, while the TCRdb copy is restricted to in-frame clones and leaves out a portion. Here the sample spans 60,000 to 80,000 clones, approximately 91% being singletons. The germline V gene has CDR1 SNHLY and CDR2 FYNNEI. The CDR3 runs to 14 residues. J was trimmed by 5 bases and V by 6 bases; bases with no gene match: 6. Time point: peripheral blood 6 weeks after treatment start. The chain has TRBV2 and TRBJ1-5, with 8 bases matching TRBD1. The material was PBMCs, obtained around atezolizumab (anti-PD-L1) treatment. The clonotype was recovered from a man between 60 and 75 years old with urothelial cancer. DNA for the CDR3: TGTGCCAGCAGATGGGACAGGAAGGATCAGCCCCAGCATTTT. Translated: CASRWDRKDQPQHF.